This TCR beta chain was retrieved from a study of shared clonotypes between healthy human individuals. Study-wide results and caveats: A handful of donors shared 4.5% to 6.5% of their naive CD4 clonotypes. Unshared clonotypes carried lower generation probabilities than those common to all four donors.

CDR3 length equals 13 residues. From germline, CDR1 is SGHAT and CDR2 FQNNGV. With 5 bases removed from V and 4 bases from J, the gap between germline ends came to 11 bases. Original handling: Filtering differed because ImmunoSEQ produced junction-only sequences that carried no quality scores. Profiled with immunoSEQ multiplex PCR; TCRdb holds only in-frame clones, not every one. For V, J and clone size, that table is used; D and trimming come from the DNA. Among over 2 million clones listed, roughly 94% were seen once. About this clone itself: Its antigen is unknown.

The receptor was derived from a young man in good health. The chain couples TRBV11-2 to TRBJ1-1; unclear D gene. The specimen sequenced was naive CD4+ T cells sorted from blood. Documented subset: CD45RA+ positively selected. The CDR3 sequence is CASSRLIGTEAFF. In nucleotides, the CDR3 is TGTGCCAGCAGCCGGTTGATCGGCACTGAAGCTTTCTTT.